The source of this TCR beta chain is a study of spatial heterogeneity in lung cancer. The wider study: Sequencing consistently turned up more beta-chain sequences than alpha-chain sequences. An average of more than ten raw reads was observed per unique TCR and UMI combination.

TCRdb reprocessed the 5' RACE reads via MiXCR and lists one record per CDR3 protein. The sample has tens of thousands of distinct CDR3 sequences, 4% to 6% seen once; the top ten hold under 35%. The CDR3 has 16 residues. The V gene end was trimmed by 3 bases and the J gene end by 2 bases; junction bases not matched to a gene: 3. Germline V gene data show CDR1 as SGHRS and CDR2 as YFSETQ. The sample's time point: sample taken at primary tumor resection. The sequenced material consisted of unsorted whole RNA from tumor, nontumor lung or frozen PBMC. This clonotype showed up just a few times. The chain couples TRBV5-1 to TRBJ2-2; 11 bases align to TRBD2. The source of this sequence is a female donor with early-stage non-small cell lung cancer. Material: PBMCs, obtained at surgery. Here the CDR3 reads CASSSTSGGNTGELFF. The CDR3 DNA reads TGCGCCAGCAGCTCCACTAGCGGGGGAAACACCGGGGAGCTGTTTTTT.